This paragraph reports one TCR beta chain. Its target is not known. This entry is derived from a study of T cell responses to AZD1222 COVID-19 vaccine. Notes on the study in general: It should be noted that donors were predominantly white British and more often female, and clonal diversity was possibly underestimated. Only a handful of AZD1222 recipients, several in all, had baseline seropositivity. Mapped onto spike, vaccine-associated CD4 TCRs spanned it and were dominant at 160-218 and 743-854.

The method was immunoSEQ multiplex PCR; TCRdb's version includes in-frame clones alone and lacks a portion of them. The sample contains roughly 95,000 clones, 92% of which appear only once. V shed 2 bases and J 10 bases; nucleotides not matched to a gene: 9. There are 14 residues in the CDR3. From germline, CDR1 is MRHNA and CDR2 SNTAGT. Second-dose intervals of approximately 4 or approximately 12 weeks were pooled. This sequence joins TRBV6-4 and TRBJ1-2; 8 bases are a match to TRBD1. The sequencing used peripheral blood, collected 28 days after the second AZD1222 dose. The TCR sequence derives from an adult who received the AZD1222 COVID-19 vaccine. The CDR3 protein is CASSDRARQGAYTF. The CDR3 DNA reads as TGTGCCAGCAGTGACAGGGCCCGGCAGGGGGCCTACACCTTC.